The 18 T cell receptor beta chains reported below all come from one sample, sequenced in a study of identical twins. From the 5' RACE reads, TCRdb called clonotypes with MiXCR, one entry per CDR3 protein. This sample has around 530,000 distinct CDR3 sequences, with approximately 14% found just once. This same sample was also taken into another study, of yellow fever vaccine responses in identical twins.

Material: CD4+ T cells sorted from blood. The source is a young woman in good health.

Only a few counts were recorded for this clonotype. This chain connects TRBV18 to TRBJ2-5; D gene unclear. V was shortened by 3 bases and J by 13 bases, with 15 bases between the two germline ends. Germline CDR1 reads KGHSH; CDR2 reads LQKENI. CDR3 size: 12 residues. CDR3 DNA: TGTGCCAGCTCACCTGACACGGAATTTATGTACTTC. Amino acid sequence: CASSPDTEFMYF.

V usage is TRBV29-1 and J usage is TRBJ2-3, with D perhaps assigned TRBD1 or TRBD2 (5 bases each). V lost 3 bases and J lost 2, with 9 bases in between. The CDR3 is 13 amino acids. Germline V gene data show CDR1 as SQVTM and CDR2 as ANQGSEA. The CDR3 DNA follows: TGCAGCGTTGATTGGGACCTCACAGATACGCAGTATTTT. It specifies CSVDWDLTDTQYF.

The V gene is TRBV20-1, the J gene TRBJ2-3; TRBD1 matches 10 bases. Germline loops: CDR1 DFQATT, CDR2 SNEGSKA (reference sequence). The CDR3 extends over 17 amino acids. After removal of 2 bases from V and 1 base from J, the junction contained 9 bases not matched to a gene. This CDR3 reads CSARTELTGGRTDTQYF. The CDR3 DNA follows: TGCAGTGCTAGAACTGAATTGACAGGGGGCCGCACAGATACGCAGTATTTT.

In its sample, this clonotype was seen a few times. This chain links TRBV12-5 with TRBJ1-1; TRBD1 might be the D (5 bases). The CDR3 extends over 15 amino acids. CDR1 and CDR2 from the germline V gene are LGHNT and FRNRAP. With 7 bases removed from V and 1 base from J, the gap between germline ends came to 16 bases. The CDR3: CASAQGSGKNTEAFF. In DNA form, the CDR3 reads TGTGCTAGTGCCCAGGGTTCGGGCAAGAACACTGAAGCTTTCTTT.

The table lists this clonotype with a few counts. Here the CDR3 reads CASSLGWTTTMSEQFF. CDR3 coding DNA: TGCGCCAGCAGCTTGGGTTGGACTACCACCATGTCGGAGCAGTTCTTC. This rearrangement joins TRBV5-1 to TRBJ2-1; D might be TRBD2 (6 bases). Trimming shortened V by 0 bases and J by 10 bases, and 20 bases separated the two germline ends. The CDR3 runs 16 residues. Germline V gene sequence: CDR1 SGHRS, CDR2 YFSETQ.

The chain carries TRBV29-1 and TRBJ2-5, with 8 bases lining up with TRBD1. Germline CDR1 and CDR2: SQVTM and ANQGSEA. V was clipped by 1 base and J by 5 bases; unmatched bases: 9. The CDR3 loop spans 15 amino acids. The chain's CDR3 is CSVEVQGALRETQYF. The CDR3 DNA reads TGCAGCGTTGAAGTCCAGGGGGCTTTAAGGGAGACCCAGTACTTC.

The table lists this clonotype with a few counts. V gene TRBV12-3 or TRBV12-4 combines with J gene TRBJ1-1; D is unclear. CDR3 length equals 13 residues. Trimming removed 0 bases at V and 5 bases at J, with 7 bases between. The CDR3: CASSLAGQTEAFF. The DNA of the CDR3 is TGTGCCAGCAGTTTAGCTGGGCAGACTGAAGCTTTCTTT.

This clonotype was counted only a few times. The chain couples TRBV15 to TRBJ1-1, with 10 bases aligning to TRBD1. J lost 0 bases, V lost 7 bases, and 5 bases had no gene match. Per germline, CDR1 LNHNV and CDR2 YYDKDF (reference sequence). The CDR3 has 15 residues. The CDR3 spells CATTRQGALNTEAFF. The CDR3 DNA sequence: TGTGCCACCACCCGACAGGGGGCTTTGAACACTGAAGCTTTCTTT.

This clonotype appeared a few times. The gene calls are TRBV12-3 or TRBV12-4 and TRBJ1-1, with D unresolved. The CDR3 extends over 13 amino acids. Trimming stripped 7 bases from V and 1 base from J, with 10 bases between. The CDR3 protein is CASTQTGNTEAFF. CDR3 bases: TGTGCCAGCACCCAGACGGGGAACACTGAAGCTTTCTTT.

This clonotype has just a few counts. The chain links TRBV12-3 or TRBV12-4 to TRBJ2-6, with 7 bases identical to TRBD2. V lost 6 bases, J lost 3 bases, and 11 bases stayed unmatched. This CDR3 is 17 amino acids long. The CDR3 protein is CASSPVGGEGGANVLTF. CDR3 bases: TGTGCCAGCAGCCCGGTTGGCGGGGAGGGTGGGGCCAACGTCCTGACTTTC.

This clonotype was observed once. This rearrangement joins TRBV3-1 to TRBJ2-6; D possibly matches TRBD1 or TRBD2 (5 bases each). This CDR3 has 16 amino acids. V was pared by 1 base and J by 3 bases, with 10 bases between. CDR1 LGHDT and CDR2 YNNKEL come from the germline V gene (reference sequence). The CDR3 protein is CASSQAGSHGANVLTF. The CDR3 DNA sequence: TGTGCCAGCAGCCAAGCAGGGAGCCATGGGGCCAACGTCCTGACTTTC.

The chain uses TRBV18 and TRBJ2-5; no reliable D call. Germline V gene sequence: CDR1 KGHSH, CDR2 LQKENI. This CDR3 spans 13 amino acids. V lost 1 base and J 2 bases, leaving 5 bases between the germline ends. The CDR3 DNA sequence: TGTGCCAGCTCACCACGGCAGCAAGAGACCCAGTACTTC. As protein: CASSPRQQETQYF.

This clonotype was detected only a few times. This chain connects TRBV5-1 to TRBJ2-1; 8 bases fit TRBD2. The CDR3 sequence is 15 residues long. Looked up from germline, CDR1 is SGHRS and CDR2 is YFSETQ. Losses at the gene ends were 0 bases for V and 6 bases for J; bases not matched to a gene: 5. DNA for the CDR3: TGCGCCAGCAGCTTGGCGGAGCTAGCGGGCAATGAGCAGTTCTTC. Translated: CASSLAELAGNEQFF.

This rearrangement joins TRBV12-3 or TRBV12-4 to TRBJ1-5; D unresolved. The CDR3 covers 16 residues. The germline V and J ends were trimmed by 1 base and 11 bases, with 21 bases remaining between them. CDR3 loop: CASSLGSDRRGKAQHF. Here the CDR3 DNA reads TGTGCCAGCAGTTTAGGTTCGGACCGTCGAGGAAAGGCCCAGCATTTT.

This clonotype was recorded a few times. V usage is TRBV28 and J usage is TRBJ2-2, with a weak D call TRBD2 (5 bases). CDR1 is MDHEN and CDR2 is SYDVKM in the germline V gene. The CDR3 is made up of 14 amino acids. Trimming shortened V by 3 bases and J by 7 bases, and 12 bases separated the two germline ends. The CDR3 bases are TGTGCCAGCAGTTTGGTCGTCCGGGGCGGGGAGCTGTTTTTT. This codes for CASSLVVRGGELFF.

The rearrangement links TRBV12-3 or TRBV12-4 to TRBJ2-7, with D uncertain. V was trimmed by 5 bases and J by 6 bases, leaving 14 bases between them. The CDR3 runs 13 residues. The CDR3 DNA sequence: TGTGCCAGCAGTAACCGACATAATAGCGAGCAGTACGTC. This gives the protein CASSNRHNSEQYV.

This clonotype was seen a few times. The genes are TRBV5-1 and TRBJ2-6; 9 bases fit TRBD1. After removal of 4 bases from V and 0 bases from J, the junction contained 5 bases not matched to a gene. The germline V gene encodes CDR1 SGHRS and CDR2 YFSETQ. The CDR3 extends over 17 amino acids. Here the CDR3 reads CASSLGTGNSGANVLTF. Here the CDR3 DNA reads TGCGCCAGCAGCCTCGGGACAGGGAACTCTGGGGCCAACGTCCTGACTTTC.

This clonotype was seen a handful of times. The genes are TRBV7-7 and TRBJ2-1; possible D gene TRBD2, 5 bases. This CDR3 has 14 amino acids. Germline assignment: CDR1 SSHAT and CDR2 FNYEAQ (reference sequence). Trimming took 7 bases from V and 5 from J, leaving 15 bases between them. In DNA form, the CDR3 reads TGTGCCAGCACCCCCCTCCGAGGGAACAATGAGCAGTTCTTC. Protein sequence: CASTPLRGNNEQFF.